This entry is about one TCR beta chain. This specimen belongs to a study of blood T cell repertoires in COVID-19. About the study: Sample material is recorded as cDNA or gDNA derived from T cells, B-cell-depleted T cells, or PBMCs.

Participants were aged roughly 18 to 90 years, lived in 24 US areas, and enrolled virtually. The study assigned cohorts using participant-reported clinical history. V was clipped by 7 bases and J by 3 bases; unmatched bases: 7. The CDR3 spans 14 residues. Germline V lookup: CDR1 SQVTM, CDR2 ANQGSEA. Authors' data handling: Estimates of nucleated cell counts were drawn from the amplification of reference gene primers. Assay: immunoSEQ multiplex PCR; the TCRdb copy retains only in-frame clones and omits some. The V and J calls and clone size are taken from that table; D and trimming were inferred from the DNA. The sample has approximately 200,000 clones; roughly nine tenths are singletons.

The sample was PBMCs or T cells enriched from blood (not recorded which). This sequence originates from a woman in her late teens or twenties in a cohort exposed to, infected with or recovered from COVID-19 (not recorded which). The chain carries TRBV29-1 and TRBJ2-1; 9 bases match TRBD2. The CDR3 DNA follows: TGCAGCGCCGGGACTAGCTTTAACTACAATGAGCAGTTCTTC. Protein: CSAGTSFNYNEQFF.